The TCR beta chain under discussion was sequenced for a study of CD4 T cells in relation to SARS-CoV-2 and coronaviruses. At the level of the study: No peptide or an HIV-1 Nef peptide pool served as negative control.

Method: immunoSEQ multiplex PCR; TCRdb's copy keeps in-frame clones and lacks some. The sample has roughly 23,000 clones, 68% seen once. CD4+ T cells from unexposed donors were obtained before the COVID-19 pandemic (2011-2018). CD4+ T cells were isolated from the cells after more than 8 days of culture. With respect to this clone: Its antigen is currently unknown.

Germline CDR1 LNHDA, CDR2 SQIVND (reference sequence). The CDR3 contains 15 residues. Trimming took off 8 bases at V and 3 bases at J, with 20 bases between the two ends. The source is a human donor in good health. The rearrangement uses TRBV19 and TRBJ2-7, with D possibly matching TRBD1 (6 bases). Specimen: CD4+ T cells from PBMCs, cultured in vitro. The CDR3 bases are TGTGCCAGTTCCTGGGGACAATCAGGTGACTACGAGCAGTACTTC. Protein product: CASSWGQSGDYEQYF.